This TCR beta chain originates from a study of blood T cell repertoires in COVID-19. This clone was picked up one time. Recruits, aged roughly 18 to 95 years, lived in some 25 US areas. Method: immunoSEQ multiplex PCR; TCRdb's copy keeps in-frame clones and lacks some. The sample carries fewer than 250,000 clones, 86% recorded once. The TCR was taken from a woman aged 40-49 years in a cohort exposed to, infected with or recovered from COVID-19 (not recorded which). Source material: PBMCs or T cells enriched from blood (not recorded which).

DNA for the CDR3: TGCGCCAGCAGTGAGTCAGGGGGGGGAGCCACTGAAGCTTTCTTT. Amino acids: CASSESGGGATEAFF. This chain connects TRBV10-2 to TRBJ1-1; D is possibly TRBD1 (6 bases). This CDR3 is 15 amino acids long. The germline V gene has CDR1 WSHSY and CDR2 SAAADI. The ends were cut back, 0 bases at V and 4 bases at J, with 12 bases in the middle.